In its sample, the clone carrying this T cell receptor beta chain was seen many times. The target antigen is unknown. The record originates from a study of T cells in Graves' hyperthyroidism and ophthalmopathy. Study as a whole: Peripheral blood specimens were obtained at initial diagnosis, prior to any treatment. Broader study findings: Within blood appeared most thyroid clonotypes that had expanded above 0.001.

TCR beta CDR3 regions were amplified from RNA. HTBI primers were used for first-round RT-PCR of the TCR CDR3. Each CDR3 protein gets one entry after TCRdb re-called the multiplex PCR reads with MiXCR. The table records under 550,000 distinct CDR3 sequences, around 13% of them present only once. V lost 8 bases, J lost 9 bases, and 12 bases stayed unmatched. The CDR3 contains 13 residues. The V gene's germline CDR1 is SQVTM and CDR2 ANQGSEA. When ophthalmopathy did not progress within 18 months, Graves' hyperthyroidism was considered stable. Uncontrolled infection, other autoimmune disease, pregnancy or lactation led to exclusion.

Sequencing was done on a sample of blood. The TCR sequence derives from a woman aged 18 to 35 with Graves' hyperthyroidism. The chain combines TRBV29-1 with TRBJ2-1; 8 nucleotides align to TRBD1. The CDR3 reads CSSNPGGGFEQFF. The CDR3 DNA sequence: TGCAGCTCCAATCCAGGGGGCGGTTTTGAGCAGTTCTTC.